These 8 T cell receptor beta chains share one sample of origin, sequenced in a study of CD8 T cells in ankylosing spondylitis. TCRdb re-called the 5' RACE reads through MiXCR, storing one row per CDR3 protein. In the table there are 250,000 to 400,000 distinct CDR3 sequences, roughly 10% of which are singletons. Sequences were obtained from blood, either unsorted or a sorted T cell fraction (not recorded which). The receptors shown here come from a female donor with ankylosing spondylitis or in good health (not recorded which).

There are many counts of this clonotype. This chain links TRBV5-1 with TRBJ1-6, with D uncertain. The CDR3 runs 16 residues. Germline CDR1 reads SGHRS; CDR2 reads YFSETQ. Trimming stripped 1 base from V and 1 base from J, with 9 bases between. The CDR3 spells CASSLTELSYNSPLHF. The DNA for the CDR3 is TGCGCCAGCAGCTTGACGGAGTTATCCTATAATTCACCCCTCCACTTT. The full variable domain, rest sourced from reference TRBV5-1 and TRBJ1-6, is KAGVTQTPRYLIKTRGQQVTLSCSPISGHRSVSWYQQTPGQGLQFLFEYFSETQRNKGNFPGRFSGRQFSNSRSEMNVSTLELGDSALYLCASSLTELSYNSPLHFGNGTRLTVT.

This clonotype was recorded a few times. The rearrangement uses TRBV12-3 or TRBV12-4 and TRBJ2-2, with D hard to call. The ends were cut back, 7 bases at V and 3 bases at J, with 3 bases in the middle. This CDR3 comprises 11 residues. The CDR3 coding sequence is TGTGCCAGCACCTACACCGGGGAGCTGTTTTTT. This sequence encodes CASTYTGELFF.

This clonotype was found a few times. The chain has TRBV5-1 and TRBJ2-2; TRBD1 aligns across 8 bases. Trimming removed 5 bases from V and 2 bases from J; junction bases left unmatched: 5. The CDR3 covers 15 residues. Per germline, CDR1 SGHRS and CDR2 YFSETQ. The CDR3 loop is CASRNGQGNTGELFF. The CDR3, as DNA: TGCGCCAGCAGAAATGGACAGGGTAACACCGGGGAGCTGTTTTTT.

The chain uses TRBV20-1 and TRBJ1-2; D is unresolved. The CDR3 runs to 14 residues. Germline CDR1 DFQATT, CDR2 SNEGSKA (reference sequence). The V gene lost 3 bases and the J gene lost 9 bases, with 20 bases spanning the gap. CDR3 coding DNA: TGCAGTGCTAGTGCGGATCCGGGAGAATATCGCTACACCTTC. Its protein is CSASADPGEYRYTF.

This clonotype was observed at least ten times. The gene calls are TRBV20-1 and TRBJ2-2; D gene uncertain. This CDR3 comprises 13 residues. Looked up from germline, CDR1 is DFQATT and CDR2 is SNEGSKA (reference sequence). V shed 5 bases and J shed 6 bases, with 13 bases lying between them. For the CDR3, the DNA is TGCAGTGCTTACAAATTAAGGGCCGGGGAGCTGTTTTTT. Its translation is CSAYKLRAGELFF.

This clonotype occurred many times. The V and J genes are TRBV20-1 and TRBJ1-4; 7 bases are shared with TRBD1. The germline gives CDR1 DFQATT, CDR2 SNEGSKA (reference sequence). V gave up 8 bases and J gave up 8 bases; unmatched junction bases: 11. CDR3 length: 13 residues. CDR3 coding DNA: TGCAGTATAACGACAGGGTTGGGGGAAAAACTGTTTTTT. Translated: CSITTGLGEKLFF.

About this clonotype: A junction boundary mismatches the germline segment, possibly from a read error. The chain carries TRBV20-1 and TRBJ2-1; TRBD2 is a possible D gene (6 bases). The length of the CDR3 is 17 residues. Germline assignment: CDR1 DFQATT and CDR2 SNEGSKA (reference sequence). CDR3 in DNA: TGCTGTGCTAAACCCTCGGGACTCTCGGTCCGATACAATGAGCAGTTCTTC. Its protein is CCAKPSGLSVRYNEQFF.

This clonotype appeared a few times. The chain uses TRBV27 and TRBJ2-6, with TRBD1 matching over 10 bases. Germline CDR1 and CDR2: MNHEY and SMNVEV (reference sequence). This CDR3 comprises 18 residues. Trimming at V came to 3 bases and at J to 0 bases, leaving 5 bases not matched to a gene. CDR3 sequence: CASSLKGQGHSGANVLTF. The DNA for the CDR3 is TGTGCCAGCAGTTTGAAGGGACAGGGGCACTCTGGGGCCAACGTCCTGACTTTC.